Listed below are T cell receptor beta chains from one sample, sequenced in a study of cytomegalovirus exposure and HLA in healthy donors. TCRdb's copy holds only in-frame clones and misses some; the assay was immunoSEQ multiplex PCR. The sample table includes some 130,000 clones. Sequenced input: PBMCs. The receptors shown here come from a woman aged 40 to 50 in good health and CMV-seropositive. Each CDR3 is given with its conserved first and last residue. D genes are given only for firm matches.

v_gene	d_gene	j_gene	CDR3aa	CDR3nt
TRBV9	-	TRBJ2-2	CASSLLLGLGNTGELFF	TGTGCCAGCAGCCTCCTATTGGGACTGGGGAACACCGGGGAGCTGTTTTTT
TRBV5-1	TRBD1	TRBJ2-2	CASSLAGTDTGELFF	TGCGCCAGCAGCTTGGCCGGGACAGACACCGGGGAGCTGTTTTTT
TRBV30	-	TRBJ2-7	CAWEINAGTQSYEQYF	TGTGCCTGGGAAATCAATGCCGGGACTCAATCCTACGAGCAGTACTTC
TRBV28	-	TRBJ1-1	CASSTVHREGHTEAFF	TGTGCCAGCAGCACAGTACACAGGGAAGGGCACACTGAAGCTTTCTTT
TRBV27	-	TRBJ2-1	CASSPGWGGANEQFF	TGTGCCAGCAGCCCCGGGTGGGGGGGGGCGAATGAGCAGTTCTTC
TRBV28	-	TRBJ1-5	CASSSLDIINQPQHF	TGTGCCAGCAGTTCCCTAGATATAATCAATCAGCCCCAGCATTTT
TRBV5-6	-	TRBJ1-2	CASSLVQVYGYTF	TGTGCCAGCAGCCTGGTTCAGGTCTATGGCTACACCTTC
TRBV7-3	-	TRBJ2-3	CASSFTAPTDTQYF	TGTGCCAGCAGCTTTACAGCCCCCACAGATACGCAGTATTTT
TRBV7-6	-	TRBJ2-3	CASSLAGGIADTQYF	TGTGCCAGCAGCTTAGCGGGCGGGATTGCAGATACGCAGTATTTT
TRBV19	-	TRBJ1-5	CASSSDRNQPQHF	TGTGCCAGTAGTTCCGACAGAAATCAGCCCCAGCATTTT
TRBV10-3	-	TRBJ1-5	CAISIGFRDNQPQHF	TGTGCCATCTCCATAGGATTTCGGGACAATCAGCCCCAGCATTTT
TRBV27	-	TRBJ2-7	CASSLGGLGLYEQYF	TGTGCCAGCAGTTTAGGAGGGCTAGGACTCTACGAGCAGTACTTC
TRBV10-3	-	TRBJ2-3	CAISARQGRGITDTQYF	TGTGCCATCAGTGCCAGACAGGGGAGGGGGATCACAGATACGCAGTATTTT
TRBV28	TRBD1	TRBJ2-3	CASSLLGQEGTDTQYF	TGTGCCAGCAGCCTACTCGGACAGGAGGGCACAGATACGCAGTATTTT
TRBV28	-	TRBJ1-4	CASSPIGGRVKLFF	TGTGCCAGCAGTCCGATTGGGGGCCGGGTAAAACTGTTTTTT
TRBV30	-	TRBJ1-1	CAWTLLGGAEAFF	TGTGCCTGGACCCTGTTGGGGGGGGCTGAAGCTTTCTTT
TRBV25-1	TRBD1	TRBJ1-2	CASSEAGGNYGYTF	TGTGCCAGCAGTGAAGCAGGGGGAAACTATGGCTACACCTTC
TRBV7-2	-	TRBJ2-7	CASSWGVSYEQYF	TGTGCCAGCAGCTGGGGGGTCTCCTACGAGCAGTACTTC
TRBV7-2	TRBD2	TRBJ2-5	CASSRTSGNQETQYF	TGTGCCAGCAGCAGGACTAGCGGGAACCAAGAGACCCAGTACTTC